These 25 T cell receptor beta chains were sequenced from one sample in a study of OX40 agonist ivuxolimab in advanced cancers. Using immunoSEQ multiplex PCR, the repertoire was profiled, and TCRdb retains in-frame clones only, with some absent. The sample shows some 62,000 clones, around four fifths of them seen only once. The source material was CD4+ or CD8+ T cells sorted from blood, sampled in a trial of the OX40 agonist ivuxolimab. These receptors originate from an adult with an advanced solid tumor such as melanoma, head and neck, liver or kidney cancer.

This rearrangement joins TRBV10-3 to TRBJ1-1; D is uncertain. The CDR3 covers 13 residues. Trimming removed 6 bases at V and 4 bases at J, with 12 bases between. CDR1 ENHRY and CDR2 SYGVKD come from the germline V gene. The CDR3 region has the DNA TGTGCCATCAGGGGCCCCTCGAGCACTGAAGCTTTCTTT. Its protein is CAIRGPSSTEAFF.

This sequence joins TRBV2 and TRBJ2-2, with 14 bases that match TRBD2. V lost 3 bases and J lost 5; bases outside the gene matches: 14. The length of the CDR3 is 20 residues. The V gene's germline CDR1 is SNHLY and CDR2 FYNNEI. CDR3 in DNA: TGTGCCAGCAGTGATGTGCATCCGGGACTAGCGGGAGTGCGTACCGGGGAGCTGTTTTTT. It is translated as CASSDVHPGLAGVRTGELFF.

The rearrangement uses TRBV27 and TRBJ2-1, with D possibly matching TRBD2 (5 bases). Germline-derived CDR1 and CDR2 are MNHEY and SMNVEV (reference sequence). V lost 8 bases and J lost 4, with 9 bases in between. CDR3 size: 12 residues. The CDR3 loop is CASLSGYNEQFF. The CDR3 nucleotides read TGTGCCAGCCTAAGCGGATACAATGAGCAGTTCTTC.

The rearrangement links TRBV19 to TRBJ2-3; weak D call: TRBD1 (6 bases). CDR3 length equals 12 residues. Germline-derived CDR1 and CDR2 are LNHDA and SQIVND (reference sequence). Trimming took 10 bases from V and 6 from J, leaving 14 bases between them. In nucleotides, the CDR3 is TGTGCCACCGAGACAGGTTTCGATACGCAGTATTTT. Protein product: CATETGFDTQYF.

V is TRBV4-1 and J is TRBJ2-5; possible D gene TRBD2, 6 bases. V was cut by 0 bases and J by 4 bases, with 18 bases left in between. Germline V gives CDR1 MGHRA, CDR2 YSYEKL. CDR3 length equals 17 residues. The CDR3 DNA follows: TGCGCCAGCAGCCAAGAAGGCTGGGGGGAGAAGGGAGAGACCCAGTACTTC. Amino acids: CASSQEGWGEKGETQYF.

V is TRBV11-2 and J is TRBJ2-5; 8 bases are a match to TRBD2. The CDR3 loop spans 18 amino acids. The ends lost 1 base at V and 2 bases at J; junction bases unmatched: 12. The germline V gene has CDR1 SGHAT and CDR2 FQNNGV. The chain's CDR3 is CASSLGPVLTSVQETQYF. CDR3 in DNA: TGTGCCAGCAGCTTAGGGCCCGTGTTGACTAGCGTACAAGAGACCCAGTACTTC.

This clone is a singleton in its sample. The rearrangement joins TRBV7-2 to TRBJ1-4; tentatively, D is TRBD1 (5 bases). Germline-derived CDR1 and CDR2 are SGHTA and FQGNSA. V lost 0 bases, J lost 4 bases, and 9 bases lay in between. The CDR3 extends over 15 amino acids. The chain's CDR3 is CASSLASGDNEKLFF. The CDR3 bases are TGTGCCAGCAGCTTAGCCTCGGGGGATAATGAAAAACTGTTTTTT.

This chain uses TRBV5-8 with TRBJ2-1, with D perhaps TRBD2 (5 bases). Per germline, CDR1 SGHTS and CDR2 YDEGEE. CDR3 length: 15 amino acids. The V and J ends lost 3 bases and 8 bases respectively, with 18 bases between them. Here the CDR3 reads CASSSAPLGIDEQFF. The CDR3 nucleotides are TGTGCCAGCAGCTCGGCCCCACTAGGGATCGATGAGCAGTTCTTC.

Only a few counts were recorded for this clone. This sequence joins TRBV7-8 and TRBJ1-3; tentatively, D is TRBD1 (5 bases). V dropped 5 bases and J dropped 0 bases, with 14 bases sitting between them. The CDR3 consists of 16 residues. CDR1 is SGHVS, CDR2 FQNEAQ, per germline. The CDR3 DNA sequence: TGTGCCAGCAGCGGGACGGATTCAGCCTCTGGAAACACCATATATTTT. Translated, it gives CASSGTDSASGNTIYF.

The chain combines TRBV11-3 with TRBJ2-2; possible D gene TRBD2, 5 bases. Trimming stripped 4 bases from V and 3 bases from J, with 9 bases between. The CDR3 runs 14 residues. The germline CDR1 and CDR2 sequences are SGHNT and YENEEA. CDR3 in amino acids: CASSSTEDTGELFF. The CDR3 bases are TGTGCCAGCAGCTCCACGGAGGACACCGGGGAGCTGTTTTTT.

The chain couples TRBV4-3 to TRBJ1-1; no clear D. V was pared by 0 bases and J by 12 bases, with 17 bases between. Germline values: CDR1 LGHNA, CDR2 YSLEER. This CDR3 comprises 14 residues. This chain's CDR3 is CASSQDYLSGMTFF. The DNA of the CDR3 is TGCGCCAGCAGCCAAGATTACCTGAGTGGTATGACTTTCTTT.

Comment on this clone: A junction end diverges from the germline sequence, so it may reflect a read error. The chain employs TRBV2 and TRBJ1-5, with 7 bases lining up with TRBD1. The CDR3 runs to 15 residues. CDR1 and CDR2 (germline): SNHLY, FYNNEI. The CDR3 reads CASREGTVLRQPQHF. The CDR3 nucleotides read TGTGCCAGCAGAGAAGGGACAGTTTTGAGACAGCCCCAGCATTTT.

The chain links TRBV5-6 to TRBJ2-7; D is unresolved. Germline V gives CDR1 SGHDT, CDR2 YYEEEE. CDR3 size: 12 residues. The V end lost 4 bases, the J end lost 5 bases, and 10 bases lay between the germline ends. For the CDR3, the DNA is TGTGCCAGCAGCCTTGGTCGTAACGAGCAGTACTTC. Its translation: CASSLGRNEQYF.

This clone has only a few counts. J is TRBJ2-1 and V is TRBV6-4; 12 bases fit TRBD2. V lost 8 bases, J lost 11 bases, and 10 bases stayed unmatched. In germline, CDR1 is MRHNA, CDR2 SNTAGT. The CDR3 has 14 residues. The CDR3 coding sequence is TGTGCCAGCCAGCCGGCTAGCGGGAGGGGTCAGCAGTTCTTC. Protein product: CASQPASGRGQQFF.

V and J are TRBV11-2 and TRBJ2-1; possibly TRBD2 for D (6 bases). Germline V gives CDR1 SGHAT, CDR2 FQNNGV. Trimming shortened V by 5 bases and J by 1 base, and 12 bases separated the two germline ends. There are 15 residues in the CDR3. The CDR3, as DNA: TGTGCCAGCAGCCCGAGCGGGCTGTCCTACAATGAGCAGTTCTTC. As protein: CASSPSGLSYNEQFF.

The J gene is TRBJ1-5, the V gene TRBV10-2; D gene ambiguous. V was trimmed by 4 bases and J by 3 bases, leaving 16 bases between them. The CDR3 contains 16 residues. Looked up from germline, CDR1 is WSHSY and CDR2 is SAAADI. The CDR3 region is CASSGNATVTNQPQHF. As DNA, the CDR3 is TGCGCCAGCAGTGGAAATGCCACAGTTACCAATCAGCCCCAGCATTTT.

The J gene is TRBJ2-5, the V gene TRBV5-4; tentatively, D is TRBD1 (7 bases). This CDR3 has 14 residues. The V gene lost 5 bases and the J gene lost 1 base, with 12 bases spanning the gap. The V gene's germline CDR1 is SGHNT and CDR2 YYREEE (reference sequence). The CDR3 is CASREGTAQETQYF. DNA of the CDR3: TGTGCCAGCAGGGAGGGGACAGCCCAAGAGACCCAGTACTTC.

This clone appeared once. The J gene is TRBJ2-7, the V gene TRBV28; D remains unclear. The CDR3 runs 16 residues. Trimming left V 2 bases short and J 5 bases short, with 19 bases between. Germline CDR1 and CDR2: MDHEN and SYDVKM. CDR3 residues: CASSLPSGMVFDEQYF. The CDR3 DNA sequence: TGTGCCAGCAGTTTACCCTCCGGAATGGTTTTCGACGAGCAGTACTTC.

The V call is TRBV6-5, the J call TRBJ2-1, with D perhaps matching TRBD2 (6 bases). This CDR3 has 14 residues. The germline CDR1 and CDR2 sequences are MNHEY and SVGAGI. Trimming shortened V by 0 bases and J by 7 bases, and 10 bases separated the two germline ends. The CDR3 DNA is TGTGCCAGCAGTTACTCGACCGGGGGAAATGAGCAGTTCTTC. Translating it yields CASSYSTGGNEQFF.

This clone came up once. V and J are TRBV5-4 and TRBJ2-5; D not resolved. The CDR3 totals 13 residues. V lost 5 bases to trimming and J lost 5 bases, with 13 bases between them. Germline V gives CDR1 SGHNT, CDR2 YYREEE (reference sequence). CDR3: CASRVPGGETQYF. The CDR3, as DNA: TGTGCCAGCAGGGTACCGGGTGGGGAGACCCAGTACTTC.

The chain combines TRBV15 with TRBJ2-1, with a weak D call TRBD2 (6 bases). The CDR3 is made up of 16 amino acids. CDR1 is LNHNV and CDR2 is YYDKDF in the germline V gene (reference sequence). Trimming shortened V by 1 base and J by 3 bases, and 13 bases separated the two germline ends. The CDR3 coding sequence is TGTGCCACCAGCAGAGGGGGACGCGGGGTCTACAATGAGCAGTTCTTC. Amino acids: CATSRGGRGVYNEQFF. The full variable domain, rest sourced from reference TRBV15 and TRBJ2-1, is DAMVIQNPRYQVTQFGKPVTLSCSQTLNHNVMYWYQQKSSQAPKLLFHYYDKDFNNEADTPDNFQSRRPNTSFCFLDIRSPGLGDTAMYLCATSRGGRGVYNEQFFGPGTRLTVL.

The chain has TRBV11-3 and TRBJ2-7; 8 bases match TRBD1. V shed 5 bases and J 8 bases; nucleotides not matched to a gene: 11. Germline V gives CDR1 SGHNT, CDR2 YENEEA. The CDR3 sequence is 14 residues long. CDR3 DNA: TGTGCCAGCAGCCGCAACCTCGACAGGGGCCAGCAGTACTTC. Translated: CASSRNLDRGQQYF. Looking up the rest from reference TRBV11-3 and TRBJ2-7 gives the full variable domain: EAGVVQSPRYKIIEKKQPVAFWCNPISGHNTLYWYLQNLGQGPELLIRYENEEAVDDSQLPKDRFSAERLKGVDSTLKIQPAELGDSAVYLCASSRNLDRGQQYFGPGTRLTVT.

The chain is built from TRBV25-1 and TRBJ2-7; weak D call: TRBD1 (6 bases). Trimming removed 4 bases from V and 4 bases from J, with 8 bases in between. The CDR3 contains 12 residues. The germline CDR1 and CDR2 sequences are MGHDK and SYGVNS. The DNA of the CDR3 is TGTGCCAGCAGTGTAGGGGGATACGAGCAGTACTTC. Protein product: CASSVGGYEQYF.

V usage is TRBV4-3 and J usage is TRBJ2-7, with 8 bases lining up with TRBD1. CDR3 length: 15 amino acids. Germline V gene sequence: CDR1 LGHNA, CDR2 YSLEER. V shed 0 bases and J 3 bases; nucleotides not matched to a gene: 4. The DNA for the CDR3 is TGCGCCAGCAGCCAAGAGTTGGACAGGGACTACGAGCAGTACTTC. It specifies CASSQELDRDYEQYF.

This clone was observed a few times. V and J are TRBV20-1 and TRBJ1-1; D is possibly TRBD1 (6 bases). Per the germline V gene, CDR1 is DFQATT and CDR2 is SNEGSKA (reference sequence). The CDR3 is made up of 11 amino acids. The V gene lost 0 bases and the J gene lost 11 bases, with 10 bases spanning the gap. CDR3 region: CSARDTGWAFF. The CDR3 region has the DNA TGCAGTGCTAGAGATACAGGGTGGGCTTTCTTT.